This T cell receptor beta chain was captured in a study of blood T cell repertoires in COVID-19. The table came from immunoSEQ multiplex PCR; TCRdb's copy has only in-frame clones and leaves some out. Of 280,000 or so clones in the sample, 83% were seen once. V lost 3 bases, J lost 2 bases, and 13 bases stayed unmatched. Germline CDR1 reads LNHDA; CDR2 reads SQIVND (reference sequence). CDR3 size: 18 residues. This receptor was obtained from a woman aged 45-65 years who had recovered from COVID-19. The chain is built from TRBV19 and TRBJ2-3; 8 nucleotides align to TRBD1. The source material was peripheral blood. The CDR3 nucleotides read TGTGCCAGTAGTATGGGGGCAGGGGGCCTTCAGAACACAGATACGCAGTATTTT. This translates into CASSMGAGGLQNTDTQYF. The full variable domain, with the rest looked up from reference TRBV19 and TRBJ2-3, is DGGITQSPKYLFRKEGQNVTLSCEQNLNHDAMYWYRQDPGQGLRLIYYSQIVNDFQKGDIAEGYSVSREKKESFPLTVTSAQKNPTAFYLCASSMGAGGLQNTDTQYFGPGTRLTVL.